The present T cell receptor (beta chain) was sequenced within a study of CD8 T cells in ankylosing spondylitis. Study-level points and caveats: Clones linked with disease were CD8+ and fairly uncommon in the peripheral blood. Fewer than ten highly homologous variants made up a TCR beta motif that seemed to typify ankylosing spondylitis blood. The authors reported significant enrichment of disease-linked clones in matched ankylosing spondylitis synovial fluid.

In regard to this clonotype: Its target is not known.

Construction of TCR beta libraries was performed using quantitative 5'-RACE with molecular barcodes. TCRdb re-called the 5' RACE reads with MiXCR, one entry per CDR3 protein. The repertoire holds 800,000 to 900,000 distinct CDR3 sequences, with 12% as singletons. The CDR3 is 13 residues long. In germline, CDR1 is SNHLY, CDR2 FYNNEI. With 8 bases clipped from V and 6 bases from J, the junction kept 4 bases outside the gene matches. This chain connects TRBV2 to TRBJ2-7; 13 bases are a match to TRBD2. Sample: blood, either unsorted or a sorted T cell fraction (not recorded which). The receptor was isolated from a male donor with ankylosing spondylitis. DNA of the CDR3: TGTGCCAGCCGGACTAGCGGGAGTTCCGAGCAGTACTTC. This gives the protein CASRTSGSSEQYF.